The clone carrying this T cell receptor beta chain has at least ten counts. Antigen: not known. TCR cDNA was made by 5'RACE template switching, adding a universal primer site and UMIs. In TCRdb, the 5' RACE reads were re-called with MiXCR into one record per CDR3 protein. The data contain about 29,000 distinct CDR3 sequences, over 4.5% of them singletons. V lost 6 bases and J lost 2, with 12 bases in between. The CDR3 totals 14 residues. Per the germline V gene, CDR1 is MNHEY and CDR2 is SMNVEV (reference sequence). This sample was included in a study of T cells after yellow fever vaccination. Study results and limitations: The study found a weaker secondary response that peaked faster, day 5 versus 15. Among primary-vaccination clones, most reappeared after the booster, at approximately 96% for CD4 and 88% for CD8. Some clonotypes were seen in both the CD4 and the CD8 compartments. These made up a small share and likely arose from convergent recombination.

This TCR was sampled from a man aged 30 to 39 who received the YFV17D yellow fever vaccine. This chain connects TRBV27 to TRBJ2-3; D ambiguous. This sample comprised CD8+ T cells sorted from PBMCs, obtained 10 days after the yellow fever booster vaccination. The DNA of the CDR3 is TGTGCCAGCAGCGTACTACCAGACACAGATACGCAGTATTTT. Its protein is CASSVLPDTDTQYF.